Below are 10 T cell receptor beta chains sequenced from a single sample in a study of blood T cells in healthy people across ages. With a J-beta primer mix and a sample-barcoded 5' primer, a second PCR ran about 6 to 11 cycles. TCRdb used MiXCR to reprocess the 5' RACE reads, holding one entry per CDR3 protein. The table records some 900,000 distinct CDR3 sequences, about 44% of them present only once. Input material: blood. The receptors come from a man between 25 and 39 years old in good health.

V and J are TRBV20-1 and TRBJ1-5; TRBD1 is a possible D gene (5 bases). CDR3 size: 13 residues. The germline CDR1 and CDR2 sequences are DFQATT and SNEGSKA (reference sequence). V was trimmed by 1 base and J by 8 bases, leaving 12 bases between them. CDR3 loop: CSARGDYLEPQHF. The CDR3 DNA reads as TGCAGTGCTAGAGGGGACTACCTCGAGCCCCAGCATTTT.

The V gene is TRBV29-1, the J gene TRBJ2-1, with D hard to call. The V end was cut by 4 bases, the J end by 5 bases, with 12 bases between. Per the germline V gene, CDR1 is SQVTM and CDR2 is ANQGSEA. The CDR3 loop spans 13 amino acids. The CDR3 nucleotides are TGCAGCGTTGGAGGACCCAACGACAATGAGCAGTTCTTC. Translated, it gives CSVGGPNDNEQFF.

The V and J genes are TRBV7-9 and TRBJ2-4; D is ambiguous. The J call may be wrong; the DNA end is better matched by TRBJ2-7. Germline lookup yields CDR1 SEHNR and CDR2 FQNEAQ (reference sequence). The CDR3 spans 16 residues. For the CDR3, the DNA is TGTGCCAGCAGCCCGTTGAGAGCAGTCCAATCCTACGAGCAGTACTTC. This codes for CASSPLRAVQSYEQYF.

This clonotype was counted between two and nine times. V usage is TRBV7-3 and J usage is TRBJ2-5, with D perhaps matching TRBD1 (5 bases). This CDR3 contains 15 residues. V dropped 1 base and J dropped 2 bases, with 11 bases sitting between them. From germline, CDR1 is SGHTA and CDR2 FQGTGA. The CDR3 DNA is TGTGCCAGCAGCTTAATTGGGGCGCGTCAAGAGACCCAGTACTTC. Its protein product is CASSLIGARQETQYF. Complete variable domain (other parts from reference TRBV7-3 and TRBJ2-5): GAGVSQTPSNKVTEKGKYVELRCDPISGHTALYWYRQSLGQGPEFLIYFQGTGAADDSGLPNDRFFAVRPEGSVSTLKIQRTERGDSAVYLCASSLIGARQETQYFGPGTRLLVL.

This chain links TRBV29-1 with TRBJ2-7; possible D gene TRBD2, 6 bases. Germline V CDR1 and CDR2: SQVTM, ANQGSEA. The V end was cut by 5 bases, the J end by 2 bases, with 19 bases between. CDR3 length: 15 residues. In nucleotides, the CDR3 is TGCAGCGTTCATGGGTGGAGGGGACCCACCTACGAGCAGTACTTC. This gives the protein CSVHGWRGPTYEQYF.

J is TRBJ2-1 and V is TRBV10-2; the D is unclear. The CDR3 is made up of 12 amino acids. V was pared by 3 bases and J by 5 bases, with 5 bases between. Germline assignment: CDR1 WSHSY and CDR2 SAAADI. CDR3 sequence reads: CASSDRDNEQFF. The CDR3, as DNA: TGCGCCAGCAGTGACCGGGACAATGAGCAGTTCTTC.

This clonotype was detected only a few times. The chain joins TRBV6-5 to TRBJ2-5; 8 positions match TRBD2. The J segment lost 3 bases and the V segment lost 2 bases, leaving 2 bases of the junction unmatched. The CDR3 covers 14 residues. Germline V gene lookup returns CDR1 MNHEY and CDR2 SVGAGI. Here the CDR3 reads CASSYPGLEETQYF. In DNA form, the CDR3 reads TGTGCCAGCAGTTACCCGGGACTAGAAGAGACCCAGTACTTC.

The chain is built from TRBV25-1 and TRBJ1-2; D gene unclear. The germline CDR1 and CDR2 sequences are MGHDK and SYGVNS. The CDR3 extends over 16 amino acids. The V end lost 1 base, the J end lost 4 bases, and 16 bases lay between the germline ends. The CDR3 sequence: CASSESLGSRSYGYTF. The CDR3 nucleotides are TGTGCCAGCAGTGAATCGTTGGGAAGTAGGTCCTATGGCTACACCTTC.

J is TRBJ2-1 and V is TRBV7-9, with 12 positions matching TRBD2. This CDR3 spans 14 amino acids. Looked up from germline, CDR1 is SEHNR and CDR2 is FQNEAQ (reference sequence). Losses at the gene ends were 5 bases for V and 10 bases for J; bases not matched to a gene: 6. CDR3 amino acids: CASSPNGLAGEQFF. The CDR3 nucleotides read TGTGCCAGCAGCCCAAATGGACTAGCGGGAGAGCAGTTCTTC. The variable domain in full, completed from reference TRBV7-9 and TRBJ2-1, reads DTGVSQNPRHKITKRGQNVTFRCDPISEHNRLYWYRQTLGQGPEFLTYFQNEAQLEKSRLLSDRFSAERPKGSFSTLEIQRTEQGDSAMYLCASSPNGLAGEQFFGPGTRLTVL.

CDR3 in amino acids: CASSPLRRELTDTQYF. CDR3 in DNA: TGTGCCAGCAGCCCACTTAGGAGGGAGCTTACAGATACGCAGTATTTT. V usage is TRBV7-9 and J usage is TRBJ2-3, with D perhaps TRBD2 (6 bases). CDR3 length: 16 residues. Germline V gives CDR1 SEHNR, CDR2 FQNEAQ (reference sequence). V shed 5 bases and J shed 3 bases, with 18 bases lying between them. Based on the CDR3 plus reference TRBV7-9 and TRBJ2-3, the full variable domain is DTGVSQNPRHKITKRGQNVTFRCDPISEHNRLYWYRQTLGQGPEFLTYFQNEAQLEKSRLLSDRFSAERPKGSFSTLEIQRTEQGDSAMYLCASSPLRRELTDTQYFGPGTRLTVL.